One sample yielded the 18 T cell receptor beta chains listed below, sequenced in a study of blood T cell repertoires in COVID-19. The data were produced by immunoSEQ multiplex PCR, yet TCRdb's version contains in-frame clones alone and is incomplete. The sample gives 83,000 or so clones, over 70% of which show up once; roughly a tenth is in the top ten. The specimen was peripheral blood. The receptors stem from an elderly woman with acute or convalescent COVID-19.

V is TRBV2 and J is TRBJ2-7; 8 nucleotides agree with TRBD2. The ends lost 6 bases at V and 5 bases at J; junction bases unmatched: 6. Germline CDR1 and CDR2: SNHLY and FYNNEI. The CDR3 length is 13 residues. DNA of the CDR3: TGTGCCAGCAGGGGGACTAGTATCAACGAGCAGTACTTC. Amino acids: CASRGTSINEQYF.

The gene calls are TRBV24-1 and TRBJ1-1, with D possibly being TRBD1 (5 bases). The V gene lost 3 bases and the J gene lost 4 bases, with 23 bases spanning the gap. CDR1 and CDR2 from the germline V gene are KGHDR and SFDVKD. The CDR3 is 18 amino acids. The CDR3: CATSDPRQGFVVCTEAFF. CDR3 sequence (DNA): TGTGCCACCAGTGATCCCCGGCAGGGTTTTGTAGTATGCACTGAAGCTTTCTTT.

This sequence joins TRBV15 and TRBJ2-1, with D possibly being TRBD1 (6 bases). This CDR3 is 16 amino acids long. V shed 0 bases and J shed 6 bases, with 15 bases lying between them. Germline loops: CDR1 LNHNV, CDR2 YYDKDF (reference sequence). The CDR3 bases are TGTGCCACCAGCAGAGATATGGGGGCCGGTTTCAATGAGCAGTTCTTC. Amino acid sequence: CATSRDMGAGFNEQFF.

The sample holds one count of this clone. V gene TRBV6-5 combines with J gene TRBJ1-5; a weak D match, TRBD1 (6 bases). V lost 0 bases to trimming and J lost 7 bases, with 16 bases between them. The CDR3 covers 16 residues. Germline CDR1 and CDR2: MNHEY and SVGAGI. CDR3 DNA sequence: TGTGCCAGCAGTTACTCGCAGGGGACGATTGGACAGCCCCAGCATTTT. Residues: CASSYSQGTIGQPQHF.

This clone was counted only a few times. The V and J genes are TRBV28 and TRBJ1-3; a possible D gene is TRBD1 (5 bases). The CDR3 consists of 13 residues. Germline CDR1 and CDR2: MDHEN and SYDVKM. V lost 8 bases and J lost 8, with 16 bases in between. The CDR3 is CASVRGGSDTIYF. CDR3 nucleotide sequence: TGTGCCAGCGTCCGCGGGGGGTCGGACACCATATATTTT.

This chain uses TRBV7-2 with TRBJ1-2; 7 bases fit TRBD1. Germline V CDR1 and CDR2: SGHTA, FQGNSA. The CDR3 consists of 16 residues. After removal of 4 bases from V and 1 base from J, the junction contained 9 bases not matched to a gene. The DNA for the CDR3 is TGTGCCAGCAGCTCCCAGACAGGGAAGGGTAACTATGGCTACACCTTC. Translated: CASSSQTGKGNYGYTF.

This clone is a singleton in its sample. The J gene is TRBJ2-6, the V gene TRBV7-6; possibly TRBD2 for D (6 bases). CDR3 length: 16 amino acids. V was cut by 5 bases and J by 0 bases, with 11 bases left in between. Germline lookup yields CDR1 SGHVS and CDR2 FNYEAQ. For the CDR3, the DNA is TGTGCCAGCAGCGGAGGGTCCCTCTCTGGGGCCAACGTCCTGACTTTC. Translation gives CASSGGSLSGANVLTF. Based on the CDR3 plus reference TRBV7-6 and TRBJ2-6, the full variable domain is GAGVSQSPRYKVTKRGQDVALRCDPISGHVSLYWYRQALGQGPEFLTYFNYEAQQDKSGLPNDRFSAERPEGSISTLTIQRTEQRDSAMYRCASSGGSLSGANVLTFGAGSRLTVL.

Only one count was recorded for this clone. V gene TRBV5-5 combines with J gene TRBJ2-1; TRBD2 is a possible D gene (5 bases). The CDR3 extends over 15 amino acids. Trimming shortened V by 6 bases and J by 0 bases, and 13 bases separated the two germline ends. From germline, CDR1 is SGHKS and CDR2 YYEKEE (reference sequence). In DNA, the CDR3 is TGTGCCAGCACCACCCTGGGGAGCTCCTACAATGAGCAGTTCTTC. Its translation is CASTTLGSSYNEQFF.

In its sample, this clone was seen a few times. The rearrangement uses TRBV5-4 and TRBJ2-5; D not resolved. This CDR3 is built from 13 residues. V was pared by 2 bases and J by 4 bases, with 9 bases between. Per the germline V gene, CDR1 is SGHNT and CDR2 is YYREEE (reference sequence). CDR3 sequence reads: CASSFGFRETQYF. The CDR3 DNA follows: TGTGCCAGCAGCTTCGGGTTTCGAGAGACCCAGTACTTC.

The chain joins TRBV9 to TRBJ2-5; D possibly corresponds to TRBD2 (5 bases). V lost 0 bases, J lost 1 base, and 7 bases lay in between. The CDR3 extends over 14 amino acids. CDR1 is SGDLS and CDR2 is YYNGEE in the germline V gene. CDR3 DNA: TGTGCCAGCAGCGTAGGTGGGAGCCAAGAGACCCAGTACTTC. Amino acid sequence: CASSVGGSQETQYF.

The rearrangement uses TRBV6-6 and TRBJ2-7, with 7 nucleotides matching TRBD1. This CDR3 contains 12 residues. Trimming took 6 bases from V and 5 from J; bases not matched to a gene: 4. In germline, CDR1 is MNHNY, CDR2 SVGAGI (reference sequence). The CDR3 sequence is CASSEGANEQYF. CDR3 DNA: TGTGCCAGCAGCGAGGGGGCAAACGAGCAGTACTTC.

The rearrangement links TRBV19 to TRBJ1-1; D remains ambiguous. V was trimmed by 7 bases and J by 1 base, leaving 19 bases between them. The germline V gene has CDR1 LNHDA and CDR2 SQIVND (reference sequence). This CDR3 spans 16 amino acids. The CDR3 bases are TGTGCCAGTATCTGGCGGGGTGAAGGGTCGAACACTGAAGCTTTCTTT. The encoded protein is CASIWRGEGSNTEAFF.

V is TRBV7-2 and J is TRBJ1-3; no clear D. Germline V lookup: CDR1 SGHTA, CDR2 FQGNSA. V gave up 2 bases and J gave up 2 bases, with 7 bases separating them. The CDR3 has 14 amino acids. CDR3: CASSLSGTGNTIYF. CDR3 sequence (DNA): TGTGCCAGCAGCTTATCGGGGACTGGAAACACCATATATTTT.

The genes are TRBV6-6 and TRBJ1-2, with 7 bases aligning to TRBD1. Germline values: CDR1 MNHNY, CDR2 SVGAGI (reference sequence). The CDR3 consists of 16 residues. The J segment lost 8 bases and the V segment lost 8 bases, leaving 20 bases of the junction unmatched. The CDR3 DNA reads as TGTGCCAGCGTGGGCGGAACCTGGACAGGCGGGCAGGGCTACACCTTC. It translates to CASVGGTWTGGQGYTF.

V usage is TRBV20-1 and J usage is TRBJ2-3; 8 bases line up with TRBD2. Per the germline V gene, CDR1 is DFQATT and CDR2 is SNEGSKA (reference sequence). Trimming took 3 bases from V and 2 from J; bases not matched to a gene: 7. CDR3 size: 15 residues. CDR3 region: CSASTSGGFTDTQYF. Written as DNA, the CDR3 is TGCAGTGCTAGTACGAGCGGGGGATTCACAGATACGCAGTATTTT.

The CDR3 DNA sequence: TGCGCCAGTTCGGGACAGGGGATAGAGGATACGCAGTATTTT. This codes for CASSGQGIEDTQYF. The chain uses TRBV5-1 and TRBJ2-3; 10 bases map to TRBD1. The germline gives CDR1 SGHRS, CDR2 YFSETQ. V was clipped by 8 bases and J by 6 bases; unmatched bases: 9. The CDR3 loop spans 14 amino acids. Looking up the rest from reference TRBV5-1 and TRBJ2-3 gives the full variable domain: KAGVTQTPRYLIKTRGQQVTLSCSPISGHRSVSWYQQTPGQGLQFLFEYFSETQRNKGNFPGRFSGRQFSNSRSEMNVSTLELGDSALYLCASSGQGIEDTQYFGPGTRLTVL.

The V and J genes are TRBV7-3 and TRBJ1-1; tentatively, D is TRBD1 (5 bases). The CDR3 totals 14 residues. Germline CDR1 and CDR2: SGHTA and FQGTGA. V was trimmed by 2 bases and J by 11 bases, leaving 18 bases between them. The CDR3 region is CASSLGATQGGAFF. The CDR3 DNA is TGTGCCAGCAGCTTAGGAGCGACCCAGGGTGGGGCTTTCTTT.

This clone has a single count. The chain links TRBV30 to TRBJ1-2, with D perhaps matching TRBD1 (5 bases). The V gene's germline CDR1 is GTSNPN and CDR2 SVGIG (reference sequence). This CDR3 is built from 14 residues. V lost 5 bases and J lost 1, with 14 bases in between. CDR3 sequence: CAWGNGQGNYGYTF. The CDR3 DNA sequence: TGTGCCTGGGGAAACGGGCAGGGTAACTATGGCTACACCTTC.